This TCR beta chain was observed in a study of TIL therapy for anti-PD-1-resistant metastatic lung cancer. Sample time point: pre-treatment sample, taken before nivolumab and TIL therapy. Most excised metastases sampled were pleural nodules or supraclavicular lymph nodes. Broader study findings: The cohort had more treatment-naive, never-smoker and oncogene-addicted patients than typical.

The V end lost 2 bases, the J end lost 4 bases, and 9 bases lay between the germline ends. The germline gives CDR1 MNHNY, CDR2 SVGAGI (reference sequence). This CDR3 is built from 15 residues. This was the immunoSEQ v3 assay. Libraries were sequenced to around 2 million read pairs (survey) or about 5-6.5 million (deep). The method was immunoSEQ multiplex PCR; TCRdb's version includes in-frame clones alone and lacks a portion of them. The profile shows roughly 92,000 clones, approximately 65% of them singletons. Concerning this clone itself: Its cognate antigen is unknown.

This sequence was found in a person aged 25-85 years with non-small cell lung cancer. V gene TRBV6-6 combines with J gene TRBJ2-6; D tentatively fits TRBD1 or TRBD2 (5 bases each). The starting material was tumor tissue, obtained at baseline. The CDR3 DNA reads as TGTGCCAGCAGTTACGATGGGACCGGGGCCAACGTCCTGACTTTC. It yields the protein CASSYDGTGANVLTF.